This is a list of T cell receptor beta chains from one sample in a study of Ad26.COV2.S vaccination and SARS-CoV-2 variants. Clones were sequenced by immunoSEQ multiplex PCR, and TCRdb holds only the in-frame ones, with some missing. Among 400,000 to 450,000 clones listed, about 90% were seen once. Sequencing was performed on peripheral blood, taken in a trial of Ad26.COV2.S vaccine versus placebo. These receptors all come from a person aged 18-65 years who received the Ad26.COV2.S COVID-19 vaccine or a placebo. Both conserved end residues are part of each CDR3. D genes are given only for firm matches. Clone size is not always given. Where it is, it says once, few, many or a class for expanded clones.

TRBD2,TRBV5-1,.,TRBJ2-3,CASSPSGGFGTQYF,TGCGCCAGCAGCCCTAGCGGGGGGTTTGGTACGCAGTATTTT
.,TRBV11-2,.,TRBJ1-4,CASSLPTGEKLFF,TGTGCCAGCAGCTTACCAACGGGGGAAAAACTGTTTTTT
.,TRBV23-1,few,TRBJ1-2,CASSQFGGFYGYTF,TGCGCCAGCAGTCAATTCGGTGGGTTCTATGGCTACACCTTC
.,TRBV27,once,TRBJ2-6,CASSLVLGTGANVLTF,TGTGCCAGCAGTTTAGTCTTAGGCACTGGGGCCAACGTCCTGACTTTC
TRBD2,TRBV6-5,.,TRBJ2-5,CASSPLAGGEETQYF,TGTGCCAGCAGCCCCCTAGCGGGGGGAGAAGAGACCCAGTACTTC
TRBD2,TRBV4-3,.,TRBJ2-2,CASSQDEGGGPTGELFF,TGCGCCAGCAGCCAAGATGAGGGCGGGGGGCCTACCGGGGAGCTGTTTTTT
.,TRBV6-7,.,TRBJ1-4,CASSYGDTPANEKLFF,TGTGCCAGCAGTTACGGGGACACCCCGGCTAATGAAAAACTGTTTTTT
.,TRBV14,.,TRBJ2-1,CASSQGTSNEQFF,TGTGCCAGCAGCCAAGGAACTAGCAATGAGCAGTTCTTC
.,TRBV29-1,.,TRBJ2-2,CSVDRSSNTGELFF,TGCAGCGTTGACAGGTCATCGAACACCGGGGAGCTGTTTTTT
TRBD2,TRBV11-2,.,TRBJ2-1,CASSFLAGGGEQFF,TGTGCCAGCAGCTTCCTAGCGGGGGGTGGTGAGCAGTTCTTC
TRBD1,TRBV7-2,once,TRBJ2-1,CASSLVLNRGWLF,TGTGCCAGCAGCTTAGTACTCAACAGGGGCTGGCTCTTC
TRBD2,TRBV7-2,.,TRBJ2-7,CASSRTSTYEQYF,TGTGCCAGCAGCAGGACTAGCACCTACGAGCAGTACTTC
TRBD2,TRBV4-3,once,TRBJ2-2,CASSQALGSSGGNTGELFF,TGCGCCAGCAGCCAGGCCCTCGGCAGTAGCGGGGGGAACACCGGGGAGCTGTTTTTT
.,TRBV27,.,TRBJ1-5,CASSPTPPSTWPNQPQHF,TGTGCCAGCAGTCCCACCCCGCCCTCGACATGGCCAAATCAGCCCCAGCATTTT
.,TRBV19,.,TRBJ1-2,CASSIGPGPANYGYTF,TGTGCCAGTAGTATTGGGCCGGGACCTGCTAACTATGGCTACACCTTC
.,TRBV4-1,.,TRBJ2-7,CASSQVAKTSYEQYF,TGCGCCAGCAGCCAAGTCGCTAAAACGTCCTACGAGCAGTACTTC
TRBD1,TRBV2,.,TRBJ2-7,CASIGTGATYEQYF,TGTGCCAGCATTGGGACAGGAGCAACCTACGAGCAGTACTTC
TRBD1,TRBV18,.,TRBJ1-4,CASSLRDRKTNEKLFF,TGTGCCAGCTCACTCCGGGACAGGAAAACTAATGAAAAACTGTTTTTT
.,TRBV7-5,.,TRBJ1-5,CARSSTGPRGNSNQPQHF,TGTGCCAGAAGCTCGACAGGGCCCCGCGGGAATAGCAATCAGCCCCAGCATTTT
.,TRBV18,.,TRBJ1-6,CASSPAYGNSPLHF,TGTGCCAGCTCACCGGCTTACGGGAATTCACCCCTCCACTTT
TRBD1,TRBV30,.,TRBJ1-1,CAWSRDRGRWTEAFF,TGTGCCTGGAGCCGGGACAGGGGGCGGTGGACTGAAGCTTTCTTT
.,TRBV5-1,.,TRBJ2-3,CASSLGTHTDTQYF,TGCGCCAGCAGCTTGGGCACGCATACAGATACGCAGTATTTT
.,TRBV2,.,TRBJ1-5,CASSSHPFKWEDQPQHF,TGTGCCAGCAGTTCCCACCCATTTAAATGGGAGGATCAGCCCCAGCATTTT
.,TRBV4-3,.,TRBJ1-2,CASSQDRGGNGYTF,TGCGCCAGCAGCCAAGATAGGGGGGGCAATGGCTACACCTTC
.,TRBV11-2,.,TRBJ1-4,CASTRGVTNEKLFF,TGTGCCAGCACCAGAGGGGTCACTAATGAAAAACTGTTTTTT
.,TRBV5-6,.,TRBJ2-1,CASITGSPGYNEQFF,TGTGCCAGCATCACTGGGAGTCCTGGCTACAATGAGCAGTTCTTC
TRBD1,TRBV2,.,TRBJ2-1,CASRGTGGYNEQFF,TGTGCCAGCAGGGGGACAGGGGGCTACAATGAGCAGTTCTTC
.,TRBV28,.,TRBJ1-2,CASSSSDGQDYGYTF,TGTGCCAGCAGTTCGTCGGACGGGCAGGACTATGGCTACACCTTC
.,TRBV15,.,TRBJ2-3,CATSRDPWQDTDTQYF,TGTGCCACCAGCAGAGATCCGTGGCAGGACACAGATACGCAGTATTTT
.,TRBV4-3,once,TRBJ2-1,CASSQDVYPNEQFF,TGCGCCAGCAGCCAAGACGTATATCCTAATGAGCAGTTCTTC
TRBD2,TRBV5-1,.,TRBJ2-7,CASSFGEGGSYEQYF,TGCGCCAGCAGCTTTGGGGAGGGCGGCTCCTACGAGCAGTACTTC
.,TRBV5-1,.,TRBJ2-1,CASSLSAVEQFF,TGCGCCAGCAGCTTGTCGGCAGTTGAGCAGTTCTTC
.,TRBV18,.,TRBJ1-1,CASSPKEAFF,TGTGCCAGCTCACCCAAGGAAGCTTTCTTT
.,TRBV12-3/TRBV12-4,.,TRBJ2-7,CASSLGLGVGQYF,TGTGCCAGCAGTTTAGGTCTAGGCGTGGGGCAGTACTTC
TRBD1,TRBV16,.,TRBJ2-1,CASSRQGSWSYNEQFF,TGTGCCAGCAGCCGACAGGGGTCATGGTCCTACAATGAGCAGTTCTTC
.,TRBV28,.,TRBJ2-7,CASSLGLPGEQYF,TGTGCCAGCAGTTTAGGGTTACCGGGCGAGCAGTACTTC
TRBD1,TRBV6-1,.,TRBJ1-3,CASSEEGQGYTIYF,TGTGCCAGCAGTGAAGAGGGACAGGGCTACACCATATATTTT
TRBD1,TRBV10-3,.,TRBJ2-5,CAISPGTGSETQYF,TGTGCCATCAGTCCCGGGACAGGGTCGGAGACCCAGTACTTC
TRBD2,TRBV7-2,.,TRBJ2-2,CASSLVLAGGHGELFF,TGTGCCAGCAGCTTAGTTCTAGCGGGGGGTCACGGGGAGCTGTTTTTT
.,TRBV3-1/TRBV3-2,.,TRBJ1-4,CASSQVRRDKEKLFF,TGTGCCAGCAGCCAAGTCCGCCGGGACAAGGAAAAACTGTTTTTT
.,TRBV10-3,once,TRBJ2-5,CAIGGADSETQYF,TGTGCCATCGGCGGGGCGGACTCGGAGACCCAGTACTTC
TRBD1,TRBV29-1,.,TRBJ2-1,CSVGSGTGTNNEQFF,TGCAGCGTTGGCTCTGGGACAGGGACGAACAATGAGCAGTTCTTC
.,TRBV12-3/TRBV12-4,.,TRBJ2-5,CASSLWGPSNPYF,TGTGCCAGCAGTTTATGGGGACCATCGAATCCTTACTTC
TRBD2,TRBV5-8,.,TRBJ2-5,CASSRGTSGQETQYF,TGTGCCAGCAGCCGAGGGACTAGCGGACAAGAGACCCAGTACTTC